This T cell receptor (beta chain) was recorded in a study of blood T cell repertoires in COVID-19. As for the study in general: Material from acute and convalescent COVID-19 was sourced from the United States, Italy and Spain. Sources were T cells, B-cell-depleted T cells, or PBMCs; the material itself was cDNA or gDNA.

Original processing methods: Reference gene primer amplification yielded estimated nucleated cell counts. The data were produced by immunoSEQ multiplex PCR, yet TCRdb's version contains in-frame clones alone and is incomplete. That table is the source of V, J and clone size, and D and trimming were worked out from the DNA. The sample has 75,000 to 95,000 clones, approximately 86% seen once. Germline V lookup: CDR1 SQVTM, CDR2 ANQGSEA. V shed 4 bases, J shed 9 bases, and the junction held 13 bases outside the gene matches. The CDR3 extends over 14 amino acids. This receptor was identified in a man aged 50 to 60 with acute or convalescent COVID-19. The V call is TRBV29-1, the J call TRBJ2-5; 8 nucleotides match TRBD1. Sequenced input: peripheral blood. This chain's CDR3 is CSVAPDRVFIAQYF. In DNA form, the CDR3 reads TGCAGCGTTGCGCCGGACAGGGTTTTTATAGCCCAGTACTTC.